One sample yielded the 16 T cell receptor beta chains listed below, sequenced in a study of post-analysis software for immune sequencing data. Incorporated into the TCR beta cDNA libraries were unique molecular identifiers, which served to reduce PCR and sequencing biases. Using its own MiXCR run on the PCR reads, TCRdb lists one record per CDR3 protein. The repertoire holds some 690,000 distinct CDR3 sequences, with 59% as singletons. Study-wide findings and caveats: Controls had lower frequencies than patients of about 5 TRBV segments, which included TRBV5-6, TRBV5-1 and TRBV20-1.

No antigen is known for these receptors. Sequencing used blood. These receptors were obtained from a girl aged 2-10 years with multiple sclerosis.

V usage is TRBV24-1 and J usage is TRBJ2-3; 11 bases match TRBD1. In germline, CDR1 is KGHDR, CDR2 SFDVKD. V dropped 0 bases and J dropped 4; count of bases not matched to a gene: 5. The CDR3 spans 17 residues. In DNA, the CDR3 is TGTGCCACCAGTGATTTGGGGAGGGGACAGGGGGCAGATACGCAGTATTTT. This codes for CATSDLGRGQGADTQYF.

The rearrangement joins TRBV29-1 to TRBJ2-1; maybe TRBD1 (5 bases). This CDR3 region has 15 residues. V was clipped by 6 bases and J by 12 bases, with 27 bases between them. Germline CDR1 is SQVTM and CDR2 is ANQGSEA. Written as DNA, the CDR3 is TGCAGCGTCGCTGAGTTGTCGGATTTAGGGCAGGGGCAGTTCTTC. Amino acids: CSVAELSDLGQGQFF.

The chain couples TRBV6-2 or TRBV6-3 to TRBJ2-7, with 12 bases aligning to TRBD2. CDR3 size: 15 residues. CDR1 and CDR2 from the germline V gene are MNHEY and SVGEGT. The V gene end was trimmed by 6 bases and the J gene end by 1 base; junction bases not matched to a gene: 4. The CDR3 DNA reads TGTGCCAGCAGAAGACTAGCGGGAGTTTCCTACGAGCAGTACTTC. Translation gives CASRRLAGVSYEQYF.

The gene calls are TRBV5-6 and TRBJ1-1; 8 bases are shared with TRBD1. The V segment lost 0 bases and the J segment 3 bases; nucleotides outside the gene matches: 16. The length of the CDR3 is 19 residues. Germline V gene lookup returns CDR1 SGHDT and CDR2 YYEEEE. The CDR3 loop reads CASSLALPGQAYGDTEAFF. Here the CDR3 DNA reads TGTGCCAGCAGCTTGGCGTTACCGGGACAGGCATATGGGGACACTGAAGCTTTCTTT.

This chain uses TRBV29-1 with TRBJ1-1, with 9 bases lining up with TRBD1. There are 13 residues in the CDR3. With 7 bases clipped from V and 5 bases from J, the junction kept 8 bases outside the gene matches. Germline-derived CDR1 and CDR2 are SQVTM and ANQGSEA. CDR3: CSGKTGGGTEAFF. As DNA, the CDR3 is TGCAGCGGTAAGACAGGGGGAGGGACTGAAGCTTTCTTT.

This chain connects TRBV6-6 to TRBJ2-7; possible D gene TRBD1, 6 bases. The CDR3 consists of 15 residues. Germline V CDR1 and CDR2: MNHNY, SVGAGI (reference sequence). The germline V and J ends were trimmed by 2 bases and 4 bases, with 15 bases remaining between them. CDR3 DNA sequence: TGTGCCAGCAGTTACGGCCGAACAGGGCATTACGAGCAGTACTTC. Its translation: CASSYGRTGHYEQYF.

This chain connects TRBV5-1 to TRBJ2-5, with 9 positions matching TRBD1. Germline CDR1 is SGHRS and CDR2 is YFSETQ. The V segment lost 2 bases and the J segment 3 bases; nucleotides outside the gene matches: 2. This CDR3 spans 14 amino acids. CDR3 sequence (DNA): TGCGCCAGCAGCTTCTGGACAGGGGAAGAGACCCAGTACTTC. It codes for CASSFWTGEETQYF.

This clonotype was observed once. V is TRBV6-2 or TRBV6-3 and J is TRBJ2-7, with 8 bases aligning to TRBD1. The junction had 9 bases not matched to a gene; V was cut back by 7 bases and J by 4 bases. The CDR3 has 14 residues. The germline gives CDR1 MNHEY, CDR2 SVGEGT. The CDR3 sequence: CASKEAGGLYEQYF. The CDR3 region has the DNA TGTGCCAGCAAGGAGGCAGGGGGCTTGTACGAGCAGTACTTC.

This clonotype was detected a few times. The rearrangement links TRBV6-5 to TRBJ2-7; possible D gene TRBD1, 7 bases. Germline lookup yields CDR1 MNHEY and CDR2 SVGAGI. Trimming took 0 bases from V and 3 from J, leaving 18 bases between them. This CDR3 region has 17 residues. CDR3 nucleotide sequence: TGTGCCAGCAGTTACTCGATGTTCGGCAGGGGGGACTACGAGCAGTACTTC. As protein: CASSYSMFGRGDYEQYF.

This clonotype came up a few times. V and J are TRBV29-1 and TRBJ2-7, with 7 bases fitting TRBD1. CDR3 size: 14 residues. The V gene's germline CDR1 is SQVTM and CDR2 ANQGSEA. Trimming removed 5 bases from V and 0 bases from J; junction bases left unmatched: 7. CDR3 in amino acids: CSVTHGTASYEQYF. In DNA form, the CDR3 reads TGCAGCGTTACCCATGGGACAGCCTCCTACGAGCAGTACTTC.

The chain is built from TRBV5-1 and TRBJ1-2, with 11 nucleotides matching TRBD1. Germline CDR1 SGHRS, CDR2 YFSETQ. The CDR3 totals 15 residues. V shed 3 bases and J 6 bases; nucleotides not matched to a gene: 7. The CDR3 nucleotides are TGCGCCAGCAGCTGGATGGACAGGGGGCAAGATGGCTACACCTTC. This gives the protein CASSWMDRGQDGYTF.

This chain joins TRBV7-2 and TRBJ1-2; 7 bases match TRBD1. The CDR3 runs 14 residues. In germline, CDR1 is SGHTA, CDR2 FQGNSA. Trimming cost V 4 bases and J 4 bases; bases outside gene matches: 6. The CDR3 region is CASSSQGDSYGYTF. CDR3 DNA sequence: TGTGCCAGCAGCTCCCAGGGGGACAGCTATGGCTACACCTTC.

This clonotype has more than one count but fewer than ten. V usage is TRBV5-1 and J usage is TRBJ1-1; D is perhaps TRBD1 (5 bases). Trimming removed 2 bases at V and 0 bases at J, with 20 bases between. The CDR3 spans 18 residues. Germline V gene data show CDR1 as SGHRS and CDR2 as YFSETQ. The CDR3 loop is CASSFRGGEPSLNTEAFF. CDR3 nucleotide sequence: TGCGCCAGCAGCTTCCGGGGCGGAGAACCTAGTTTGAACACTGAAGCTTTCTTT.

The rearrangement joins TRBV5-1 to TRBJ2-5; the match to TRBD1 covers 7 bases. This CDR3 region has 14 residues. V dropped 5 bases and J dropped 0; count of bases not matched to a gene: 4. Germline V gene data show CDR1 as SGHRS and CDR2 as YFSETQ. CDR3 nucleotide sequence: TGCGCCAGCAGAGGGGGCCCGAACCAAGAGACCCAGTACTTC. It codes for CASRGGPNQETQYF.

This clonotype was seen only once. The V and J genes are TRBV5-1 and TRBJ2-1; 14 nucleotides match TRBD2. V dropped 4 bases and J dropped 7; count of bases not matched to a gene: 10. From germline, CDR1 is SGHRS and CDR2 YFSETQ. CDR3 size: 17 residues. Written as DNA, the CDR3 is TGCGCCAGCAGCATGCCCCGGGGACTAGCGGGAGAGAATGAGCAGTTCTTC. Encoded protein: CASSMPRGLAGENEQFF.

V usage is TRBV20-1 and J usage is TRBJ1-1; no definite D call. V was shortened by 1 base and J by 0 bases, with 6 bases between the two germline ends. The CDR3 extends over 13 amino acids. In germline, CDR1 is DFQATT, CDR2 SNEGSKA (reference sequence). In DNA form, the CDR3 reads TGCAGTGCTAGAGTGGTAGTGAACACTGAAGCTTTCTTT. This sequence encodes CSARVVVNTEAFF.